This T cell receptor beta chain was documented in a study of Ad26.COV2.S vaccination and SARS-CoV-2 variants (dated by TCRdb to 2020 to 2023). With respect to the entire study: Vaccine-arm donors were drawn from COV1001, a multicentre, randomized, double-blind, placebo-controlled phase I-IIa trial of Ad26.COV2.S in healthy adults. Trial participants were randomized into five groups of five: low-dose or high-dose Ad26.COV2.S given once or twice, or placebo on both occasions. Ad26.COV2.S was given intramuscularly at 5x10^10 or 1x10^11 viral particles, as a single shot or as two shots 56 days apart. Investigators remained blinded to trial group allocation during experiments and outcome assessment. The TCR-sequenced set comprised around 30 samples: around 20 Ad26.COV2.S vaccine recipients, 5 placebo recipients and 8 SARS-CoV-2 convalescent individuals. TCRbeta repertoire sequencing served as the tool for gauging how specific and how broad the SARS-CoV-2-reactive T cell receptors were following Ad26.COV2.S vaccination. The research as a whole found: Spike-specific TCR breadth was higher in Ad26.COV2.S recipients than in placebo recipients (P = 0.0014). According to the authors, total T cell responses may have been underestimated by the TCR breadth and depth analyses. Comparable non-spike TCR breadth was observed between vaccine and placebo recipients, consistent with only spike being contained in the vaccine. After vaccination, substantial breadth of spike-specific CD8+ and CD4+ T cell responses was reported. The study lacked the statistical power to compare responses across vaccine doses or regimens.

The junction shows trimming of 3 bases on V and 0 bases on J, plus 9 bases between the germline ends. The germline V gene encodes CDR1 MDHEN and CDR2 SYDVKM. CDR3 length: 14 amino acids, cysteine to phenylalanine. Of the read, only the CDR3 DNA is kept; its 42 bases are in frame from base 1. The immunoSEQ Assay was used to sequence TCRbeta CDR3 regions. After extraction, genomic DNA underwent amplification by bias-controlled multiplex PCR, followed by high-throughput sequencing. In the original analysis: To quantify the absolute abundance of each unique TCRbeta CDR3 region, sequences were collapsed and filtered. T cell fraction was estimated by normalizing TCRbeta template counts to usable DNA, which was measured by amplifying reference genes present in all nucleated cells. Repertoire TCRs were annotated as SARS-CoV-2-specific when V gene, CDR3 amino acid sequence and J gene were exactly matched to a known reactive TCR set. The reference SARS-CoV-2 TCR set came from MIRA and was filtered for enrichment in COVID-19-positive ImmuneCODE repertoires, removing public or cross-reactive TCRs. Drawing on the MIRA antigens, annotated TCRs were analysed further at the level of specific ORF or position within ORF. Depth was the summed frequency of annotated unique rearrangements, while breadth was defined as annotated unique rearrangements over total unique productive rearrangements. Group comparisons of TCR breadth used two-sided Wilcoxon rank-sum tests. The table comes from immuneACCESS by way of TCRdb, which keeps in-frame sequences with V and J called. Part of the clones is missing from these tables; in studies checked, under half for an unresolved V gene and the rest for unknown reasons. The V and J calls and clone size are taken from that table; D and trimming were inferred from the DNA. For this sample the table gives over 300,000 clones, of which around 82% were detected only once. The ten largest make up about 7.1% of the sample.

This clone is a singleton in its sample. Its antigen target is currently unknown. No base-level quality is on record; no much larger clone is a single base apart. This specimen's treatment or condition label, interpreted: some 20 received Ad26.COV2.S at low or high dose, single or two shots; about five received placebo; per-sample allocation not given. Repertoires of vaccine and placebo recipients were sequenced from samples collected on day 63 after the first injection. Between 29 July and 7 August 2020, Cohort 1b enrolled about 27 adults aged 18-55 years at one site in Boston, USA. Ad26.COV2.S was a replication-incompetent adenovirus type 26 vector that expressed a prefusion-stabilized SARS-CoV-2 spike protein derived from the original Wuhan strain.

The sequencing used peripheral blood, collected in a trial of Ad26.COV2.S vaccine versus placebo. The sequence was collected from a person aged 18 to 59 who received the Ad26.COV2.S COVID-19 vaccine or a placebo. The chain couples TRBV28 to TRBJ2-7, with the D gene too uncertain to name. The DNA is TGTGCCAGCAGTTTGGTCCAATCCTCCTACGAGCAGTACTTC. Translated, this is CASSLVQSSYEQYF.